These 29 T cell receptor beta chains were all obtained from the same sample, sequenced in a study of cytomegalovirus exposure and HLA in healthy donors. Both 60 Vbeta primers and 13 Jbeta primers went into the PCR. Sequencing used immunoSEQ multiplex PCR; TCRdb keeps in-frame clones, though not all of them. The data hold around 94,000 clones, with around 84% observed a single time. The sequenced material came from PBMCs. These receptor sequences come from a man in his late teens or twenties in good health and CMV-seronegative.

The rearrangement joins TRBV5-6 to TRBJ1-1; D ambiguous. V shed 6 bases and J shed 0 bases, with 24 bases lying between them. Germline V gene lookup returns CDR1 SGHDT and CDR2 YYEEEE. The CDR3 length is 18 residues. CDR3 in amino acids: CASTPAWAADLLNTEAFF. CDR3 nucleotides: TGTGCCAGCACCCCTGCGTGGGCAGCCGACCTATTGAACACTGAAGCTTTCTTT. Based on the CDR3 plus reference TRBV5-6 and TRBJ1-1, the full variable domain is DAGVTQSPTHLIKTRGQQVTLRCSPKSGHDTVSWYQQALGQGPQFIFQYYEEEERQRGNFPDRFSGHQFPNYSSELNVNALLLGDSALYLCASTPAWAADLLNTEAFFGQGTRLTVV.

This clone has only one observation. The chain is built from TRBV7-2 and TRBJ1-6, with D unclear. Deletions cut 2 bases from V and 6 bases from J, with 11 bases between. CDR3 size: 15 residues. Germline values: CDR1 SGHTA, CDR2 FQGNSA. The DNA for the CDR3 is TGTGCCAGCAGCTTAAGAGGGCAGACTAATTCACCCCTCCACTTT. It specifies CASSLRGQTNSPLHF.

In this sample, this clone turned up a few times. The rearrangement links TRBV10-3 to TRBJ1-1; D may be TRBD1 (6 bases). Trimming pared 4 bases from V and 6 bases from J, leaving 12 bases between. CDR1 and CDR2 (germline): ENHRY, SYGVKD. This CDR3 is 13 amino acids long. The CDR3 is CAISGTGKAEAFF. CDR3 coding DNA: TGTGCCATCAGTGGAACAGGGAAGGCTGAAGCTTTCTTT.

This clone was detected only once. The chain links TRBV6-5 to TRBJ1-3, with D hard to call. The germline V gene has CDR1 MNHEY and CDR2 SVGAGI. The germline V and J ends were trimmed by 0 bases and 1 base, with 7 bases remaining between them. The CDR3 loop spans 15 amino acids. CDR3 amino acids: CASSYSLTSGNTIYF. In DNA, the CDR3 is TGTGCCAGCAGTTACTCCCTTACTTCTGGAAACACCATATATTTT.

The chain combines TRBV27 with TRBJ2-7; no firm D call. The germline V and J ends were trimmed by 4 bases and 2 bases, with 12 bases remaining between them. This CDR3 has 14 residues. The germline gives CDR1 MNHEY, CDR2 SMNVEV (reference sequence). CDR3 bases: TGTGCCAGCAGTTCCTACCTGACTCCCTACGAGCAGTACTTC. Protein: CASSSYLTPYEQYF.

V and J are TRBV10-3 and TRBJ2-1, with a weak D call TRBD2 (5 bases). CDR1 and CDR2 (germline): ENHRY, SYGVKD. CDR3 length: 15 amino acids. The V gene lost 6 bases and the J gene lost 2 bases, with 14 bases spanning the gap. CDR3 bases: TGTGCCATCAGCACCCAGCGGCCTCCCTACAATGAGCAGTTCTTC. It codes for CAISTQRPPYNEQFF.

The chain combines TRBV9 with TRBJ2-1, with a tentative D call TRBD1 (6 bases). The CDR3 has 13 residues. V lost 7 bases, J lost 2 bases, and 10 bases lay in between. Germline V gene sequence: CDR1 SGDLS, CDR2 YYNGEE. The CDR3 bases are TGTGCCAGCGGACAGCCCACCTACAATGAGCAGTTCTTC. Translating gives CASGQPTYNEQFF.

CDR3 in DNA: TGTGCCAGCAGTGCTAGCGGTAGCTCCTACAATGAGCAGTTCTTC. This sequence encodes CASSASGSSYNEQFF. This chain links TRBV9 with TRBJ2-1; 7 bases match TRBD2. Germline-derived CDR1 and CDR2 are SGDLS and YYNGEE. Trimming at V came to 5 bases and at J to 0 bases, leaving 5 bases not matched to a gene. The CDR3 is 15 amino acids.

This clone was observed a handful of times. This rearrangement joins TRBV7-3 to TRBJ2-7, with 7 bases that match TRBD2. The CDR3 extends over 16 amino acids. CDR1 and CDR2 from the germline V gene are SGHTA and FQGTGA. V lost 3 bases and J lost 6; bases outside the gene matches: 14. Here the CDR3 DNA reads TGTGCCAGCAGCTTTGACCCCACTAGCGCACTCGGCGAGCAGTACTTC. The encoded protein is CASSFDPTSALGEQYF.

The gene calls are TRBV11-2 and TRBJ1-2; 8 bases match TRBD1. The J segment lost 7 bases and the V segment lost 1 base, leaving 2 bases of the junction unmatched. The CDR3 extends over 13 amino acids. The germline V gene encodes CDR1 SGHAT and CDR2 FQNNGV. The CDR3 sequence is CASSLGTGFGYTF. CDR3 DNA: TGTGCCAGCAGCTTAGGGACAGGGTTTGGCTACACCTTC.

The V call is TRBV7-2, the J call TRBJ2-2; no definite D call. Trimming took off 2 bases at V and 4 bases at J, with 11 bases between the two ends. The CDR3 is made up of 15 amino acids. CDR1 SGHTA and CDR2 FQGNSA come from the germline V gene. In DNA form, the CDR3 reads TGTGCCAGCAGCTTATGGGCTGAGATCACCGGGGAGCTGTTTTTT. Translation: CASSLWAEITGELFF.

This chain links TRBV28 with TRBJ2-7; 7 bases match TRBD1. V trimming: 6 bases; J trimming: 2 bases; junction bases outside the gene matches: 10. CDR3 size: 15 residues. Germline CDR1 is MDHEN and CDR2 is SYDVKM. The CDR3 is CASSRDRGLTYEQYF. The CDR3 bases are TGTGCCAGCAGCAGGGACAGAGGATTAACCTACGAGCAGTACTTC. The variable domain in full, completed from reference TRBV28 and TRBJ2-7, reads DVKVTQSSRYLVKRTGEKVFLECVQDMDHENMFWYRQDPGLGLRLIYFSYDVKMKEKGDIPEGYSVSREKKERFSLILESASTNQTSMYLCASSRDRGLTYEQYFGPGTRLTVT.

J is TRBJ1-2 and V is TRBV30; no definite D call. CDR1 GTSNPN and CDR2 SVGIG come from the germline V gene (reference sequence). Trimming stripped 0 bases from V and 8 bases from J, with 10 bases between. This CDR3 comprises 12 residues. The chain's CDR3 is CAWSVGQSGYTF. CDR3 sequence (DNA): TGTGCCTGGAGTGTTGGGCAAAGCGGCTACACCTTC.

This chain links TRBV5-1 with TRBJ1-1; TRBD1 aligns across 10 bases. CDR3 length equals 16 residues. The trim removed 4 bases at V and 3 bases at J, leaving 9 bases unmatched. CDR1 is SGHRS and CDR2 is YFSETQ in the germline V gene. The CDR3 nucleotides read TGCGCCAGCAGCGTGACAGGGGGCGCGGGAGACACTGAAGCTTTCTTT. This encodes CASSVTGGAGDTEAFF.

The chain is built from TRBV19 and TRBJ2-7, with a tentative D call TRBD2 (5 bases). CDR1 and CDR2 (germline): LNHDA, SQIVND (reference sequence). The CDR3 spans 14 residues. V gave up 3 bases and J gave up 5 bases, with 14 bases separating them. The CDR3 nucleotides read TGTGCCAGTAGTATGGGAGCGGTAGGGAACGAGCAGTACTTC. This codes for CASSMGAVGNEQYF.

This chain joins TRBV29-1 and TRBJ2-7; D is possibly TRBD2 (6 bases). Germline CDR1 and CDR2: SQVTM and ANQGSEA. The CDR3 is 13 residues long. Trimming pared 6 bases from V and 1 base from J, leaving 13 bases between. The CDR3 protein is CSVMRTTSYEQYF. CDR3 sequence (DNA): TGCAGCGTAATGCGGACTACTTCCTACGAGCAGTACTTC.

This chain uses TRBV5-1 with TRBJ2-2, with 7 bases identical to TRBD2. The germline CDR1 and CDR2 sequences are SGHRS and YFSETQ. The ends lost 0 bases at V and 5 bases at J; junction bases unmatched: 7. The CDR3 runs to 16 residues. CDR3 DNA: TGCGCCAGCAGCTTGGGCGGGAGCCGAGGAACCGGGGAGCTGTTTTTT. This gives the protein CASSLGGSRGTGELFF.

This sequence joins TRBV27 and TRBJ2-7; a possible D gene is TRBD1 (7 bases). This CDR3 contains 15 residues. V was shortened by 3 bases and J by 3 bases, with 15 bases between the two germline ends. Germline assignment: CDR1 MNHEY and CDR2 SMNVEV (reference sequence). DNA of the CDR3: TGTGCCAGCAGTTTCGAGCAGGGGGGAGGCTACGAGCAGTACTTC. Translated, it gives CASSFEQGGGYEQYF.

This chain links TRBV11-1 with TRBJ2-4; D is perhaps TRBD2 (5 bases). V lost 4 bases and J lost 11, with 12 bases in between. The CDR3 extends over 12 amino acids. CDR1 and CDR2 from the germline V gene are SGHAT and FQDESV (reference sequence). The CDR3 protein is CASSSTGGLQYF. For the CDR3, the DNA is TGTGCCAGCAGCTCCACCGGAGGACTTCAGTACTTC.

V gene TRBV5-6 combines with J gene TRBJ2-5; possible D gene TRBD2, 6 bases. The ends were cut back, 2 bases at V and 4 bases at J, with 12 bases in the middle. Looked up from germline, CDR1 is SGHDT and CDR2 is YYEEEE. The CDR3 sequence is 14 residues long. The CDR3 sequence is CASSFSLSGETQYF. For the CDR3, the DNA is TGTGCCAGCAGCTTTTCCCTTAGCGGAGAGACCCAGTACTTC.

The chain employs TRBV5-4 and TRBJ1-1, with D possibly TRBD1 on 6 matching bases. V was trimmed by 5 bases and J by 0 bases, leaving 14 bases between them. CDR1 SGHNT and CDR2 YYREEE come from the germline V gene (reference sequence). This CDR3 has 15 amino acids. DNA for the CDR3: TGTGCCAGCAGTTCGCCACAGGGCTTGAACACTGAAGCTTTCTTT. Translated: CASSSPQGLNTEAFF. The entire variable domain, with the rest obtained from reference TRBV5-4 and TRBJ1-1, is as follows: ETGVTQSPTHLIKTRGQQVTLRCSSQSGHNTVSWYQQALGQGPQFIFQYYREEENGRGNFPPRFSGLQFPNYSSELNVNALELDDSALYLCASSSPQGLNTEAFFGQGTRLTVV.

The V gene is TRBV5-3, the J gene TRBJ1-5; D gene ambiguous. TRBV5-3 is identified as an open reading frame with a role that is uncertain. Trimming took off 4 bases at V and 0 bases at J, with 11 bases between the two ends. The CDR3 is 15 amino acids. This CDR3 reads CARSLQRSSNQPQHF. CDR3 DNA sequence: TGTGCCAGAAGCCTACAGAGAAGTAGCAATCAGCCCCAGCATTTT.

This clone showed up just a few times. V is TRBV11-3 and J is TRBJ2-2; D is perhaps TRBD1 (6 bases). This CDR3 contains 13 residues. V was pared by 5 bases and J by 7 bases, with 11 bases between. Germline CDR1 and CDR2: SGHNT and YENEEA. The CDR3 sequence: CASSRRGYGELFF. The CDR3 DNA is TGTGCCAGCAGCAGAAGGGGGTACGGGGAGCTGTTTTTT.

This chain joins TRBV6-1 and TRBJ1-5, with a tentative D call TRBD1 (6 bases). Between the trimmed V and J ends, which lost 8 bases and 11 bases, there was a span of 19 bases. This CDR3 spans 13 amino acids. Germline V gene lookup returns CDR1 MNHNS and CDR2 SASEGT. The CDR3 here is CASLDRGGEAQHF. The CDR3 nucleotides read TGTGCCAGCCTGGACAGAGGGGGAGAGGCCCAGCATTTT.

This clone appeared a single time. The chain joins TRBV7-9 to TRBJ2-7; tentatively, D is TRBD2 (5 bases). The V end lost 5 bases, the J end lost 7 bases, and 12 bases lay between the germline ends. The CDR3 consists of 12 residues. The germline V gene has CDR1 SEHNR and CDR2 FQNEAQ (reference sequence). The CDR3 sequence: CASSQTRREQYF. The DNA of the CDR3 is TGTGCCAGCAGCCAGACCCGGAGGGAGCAGTACTTC.

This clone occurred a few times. This CDR3 is CASSRTGSQNQETQYF. The CDR3 DNA sequence: TGCGCCAGCAGCCGAACAGGGAGCCAGAACCAAGAGACCCAGTACTTC. The chain links TRBV5-1 to TRBJ2-5; possible D gene TRBD1, 6 bases. Germline assignment: CDR1 SGHRS and CDR2 YFSETQ. Trimming pared 4 bases from V and 0 bases from J, leaving 16 bases between. The CDR3 length is 16 residues.

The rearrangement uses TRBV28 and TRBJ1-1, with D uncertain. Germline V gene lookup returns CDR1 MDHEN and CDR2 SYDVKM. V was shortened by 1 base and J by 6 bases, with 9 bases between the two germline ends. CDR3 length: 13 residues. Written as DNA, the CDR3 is TGTGCCAGCAGTTTATCGGGATCCCCTGAAGCTTTCTTT. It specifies CASSLSGSPEAFF.

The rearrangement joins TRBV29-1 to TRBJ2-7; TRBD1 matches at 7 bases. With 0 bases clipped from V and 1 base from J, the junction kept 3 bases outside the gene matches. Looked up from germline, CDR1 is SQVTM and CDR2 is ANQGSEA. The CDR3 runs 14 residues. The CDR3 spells CSVEDPGQSYEQYF. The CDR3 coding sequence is TGCAGCGTTGAAGACCCGGGACAGTCCTACGAGCAGTACTTC.

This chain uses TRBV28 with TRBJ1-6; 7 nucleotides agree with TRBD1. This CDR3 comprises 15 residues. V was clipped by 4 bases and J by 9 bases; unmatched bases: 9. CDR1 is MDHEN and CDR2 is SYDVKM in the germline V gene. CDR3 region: CASSSQTGSASPLHF. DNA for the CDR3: TGTGCCAGCAGTTCCCAGACAGGGTCGGCTTCACCCCTCCACTTT. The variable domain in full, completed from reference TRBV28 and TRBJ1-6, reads DVKVTQSSRYLVKRTGEKVFLECVQDMDHENMFWYRQDPGLGLRLIYFSYDVKMKEKGDIPEGYSVSREKKERFSLILESASTNQTSMYLCASSSQTGSASPLHFGNGTRLTVT.